These T cell receptor beta chains were read from a single sample in a study of blood T cell repertoires in COVID-19. TCRdb's table, derived via immunoSEQ multiplex PCR, lists solely in-frame clones and lacks some. The sample contains just over 300,000 clones, about 87% of which appear only once. The sample comprised PBMCs or T cells enriched from blood (not recorded which). The source is a young woman who had recovered from COVID-19. The CDR3 runs from the conserved cysteine through the conserved F or W. The order of the fields is V gene, J gene, CDR3 protein.

>TRBV20-1|TRBJ2-3
CSASRLAGADTQYF
>TRBV19|TRBJ2-2
CASSIRQGTGELFF
>TRBV28|TRBJ1-2
CASSFAGNGYTF
>TRBV10-3|TRBJ1-2
CAISEGQGNGYTF
>TRBV19|TRBJ1-2
CASSISDSYGYTF
>TRBV12-3/TRBV12-4|TRBJ1-1
CASSPRRSTEAFF
>TRBV6-5|TRBJ1-6
CASSQRVIESPLHF
>TRBV3-1/TRBV3-2|TRBJ1-6
CASSQDSLGSPLHF
>TRBV4-3|TRBJ2-7
CASSQDYRGREQYF
>TRBV7-6|TRBJ1-4
CASSLATGLEDTYEKLFF
>TRBV4-3|TRBJ2-3
CASSQGRGTDTQYF
>TRBV7-2|TRBJ1-1
CASRGDRGNTEAFF
>TRBV4-2|TRBJ2-5
CASSFFGRGGQETQYF
>TRBV14|TRBJ1-6
CASSLSDRAESSPLHF
>TRBV2|TRBJ2-1
CASSDLIGNEQFF
>TRBV7-9|TRBJ1-6
CASSPAGTGQFATNSPLHF
>TRBV6-5|TRBJ2-1
CASRSPGTSEHEQFF
>TRBV5-1|TRBJ1-1
CASSLYTTGVFTEAFF
>TRBV5-1|TRBJ2-1
CASTAGLAIDEQFF
>TRBV9|TRBJ2-1
CASSVGHSNEQFF
>TRBV7-9|TRBJ2-7
CASSLVTGLAGSYEQYF
>TRBV7-2|TRBJ2-1
CASSLVLASYNEQFF
>TRBV7-9|TRBJ2-2
CASSLDRDGELFF
>TRBV24-1|TRBJ1-5
CATSGDRGLNQPQHF